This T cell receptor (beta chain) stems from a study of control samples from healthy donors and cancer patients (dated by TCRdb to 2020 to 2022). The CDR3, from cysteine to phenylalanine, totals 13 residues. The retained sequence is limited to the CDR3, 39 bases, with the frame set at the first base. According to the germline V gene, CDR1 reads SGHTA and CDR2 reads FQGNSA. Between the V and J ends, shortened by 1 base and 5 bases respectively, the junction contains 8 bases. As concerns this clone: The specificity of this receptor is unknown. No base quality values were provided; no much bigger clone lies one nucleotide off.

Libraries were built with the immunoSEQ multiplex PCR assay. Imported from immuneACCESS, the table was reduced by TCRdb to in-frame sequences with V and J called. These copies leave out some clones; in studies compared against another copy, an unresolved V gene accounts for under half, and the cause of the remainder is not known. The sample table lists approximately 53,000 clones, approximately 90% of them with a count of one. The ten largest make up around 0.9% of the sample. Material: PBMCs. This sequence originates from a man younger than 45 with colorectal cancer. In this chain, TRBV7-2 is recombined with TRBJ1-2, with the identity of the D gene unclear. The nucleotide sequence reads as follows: TGTGCCAGCAGCTTAGTGACGGAGTATGGCTACACCTTC. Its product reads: CASSLVTEYGYTF.